The T cell receptor beta chain described here comes from a study of blood T cell repertoires in COVID-19. The length of the CDR3 is 12 residues. Between the trimmed V and J ends, which lost 7 bases and 3 bases, there was a span of 10 bases. Looked up from germline, CDR1 is SNHLY and CDR2 is FYNNEI. Using immunoSEQ multiplex PCR, the repertoire was profiled, and TCRdb retains in-frame clones only, with some absent. The sample shows 90,000 to 120,000 clones, approximately 80% of them seen only once. This clone was counted between two and nine times. The clonotype was recovered from a woman of 80 years or more with active or convalescent COVID-19. The sample comprised peripheral blood. V usage is TRBV2 and J usage is TRBJ2-7, with D possibly TRBD1 on 6 matching bases. The CDR3 DNA follows: TGTGCCAGCAATCAGGGGATCTACGAGCAGTACTTC. Translated: CASNQGIYEQYF.